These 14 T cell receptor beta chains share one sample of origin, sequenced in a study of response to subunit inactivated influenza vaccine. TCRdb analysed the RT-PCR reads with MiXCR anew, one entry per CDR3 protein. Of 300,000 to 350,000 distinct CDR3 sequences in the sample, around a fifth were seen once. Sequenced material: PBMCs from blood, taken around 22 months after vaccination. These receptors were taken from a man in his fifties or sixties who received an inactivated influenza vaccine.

The CDR3 bases are TGTGCCAGCATCATGCAAGCCGCTTCCTACTATGGCTACACCTTC. As protein: CASIMQAASYYGYTF. The genes are TRBV27 and TRBJ1-2; D remains ambiguous. Per germline, CDR1 MNHEY and CDR2 SMNVEV (reference sequence). CDR3 length: 15 residues. The germline V and J ends were trimmed by 7 bases and 3 bases, with 18 bases remaining between them.

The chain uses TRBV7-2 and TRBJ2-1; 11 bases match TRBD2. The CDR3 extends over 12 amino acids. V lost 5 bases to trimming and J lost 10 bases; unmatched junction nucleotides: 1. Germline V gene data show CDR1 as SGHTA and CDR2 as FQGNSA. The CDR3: CASSRTSGEQFF. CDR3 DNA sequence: TGTGCCAGCAGCCGGACTAGCGGGGAGCAGTTCTTC.

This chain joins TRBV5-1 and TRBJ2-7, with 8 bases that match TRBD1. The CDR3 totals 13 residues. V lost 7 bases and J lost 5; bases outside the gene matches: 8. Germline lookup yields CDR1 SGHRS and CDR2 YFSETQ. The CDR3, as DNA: TGCGCCAGCTTCTCGGGGACAGGCGACGAGCAGTACTTC. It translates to CASFSGTGDEQYF.

This CDR3 reads CAIMIGGDTQYF. The CDR3 DNA reads TGTGCCATCATGATTGGTGGAGATACGCAGTATTTT. The chain employs TRBV10-3 and TRBJ2-3; D gene unclear. The CDR3 spans 12 residues. Germline CDR1 ENHRY, CDR2 SYGVKD. V dropped 7 bases and J dropped 5 bases, with 10 bases sitting between them.

The CDR3: CASSQESGGLINEQFF. The CDR3 DNA is TGTGCCAGCAGCCAAGAATCTGGGGGGTTGATCAATGAGCAGTTCTTC. This chain links TRBV3-1 with TRBJ2-1; D might be TRBD2 (6 bases). There are 16 residues in the CDR3. Germline V CDR1 and CDR2: LGHDT, YNNKEL (reference sequence). V lost 0 bases and J lost 6, with 15 bases in between.

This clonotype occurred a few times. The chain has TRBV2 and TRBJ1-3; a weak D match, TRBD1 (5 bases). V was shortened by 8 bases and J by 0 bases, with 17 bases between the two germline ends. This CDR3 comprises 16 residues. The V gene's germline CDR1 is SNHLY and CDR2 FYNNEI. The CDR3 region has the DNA TGTGCCAGCGTTGGCGACAGCTCGGCCTCTGGAAACACCATATATTTT. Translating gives CASVGDSSASGNTIYF.

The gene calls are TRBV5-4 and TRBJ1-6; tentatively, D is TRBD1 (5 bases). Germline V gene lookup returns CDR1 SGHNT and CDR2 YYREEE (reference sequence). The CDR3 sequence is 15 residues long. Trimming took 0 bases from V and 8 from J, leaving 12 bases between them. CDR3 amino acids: CASSLVGLGDSPLHF. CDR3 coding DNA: TGTGCCAGCAGCTTGGTGGGATTGGGGGATTCACCCCTCCACTTT.

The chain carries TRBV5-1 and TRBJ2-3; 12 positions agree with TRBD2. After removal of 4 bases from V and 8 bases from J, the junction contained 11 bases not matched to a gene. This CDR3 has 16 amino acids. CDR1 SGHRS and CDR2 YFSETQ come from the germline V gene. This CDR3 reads CASSPTSGRTRGTQYF. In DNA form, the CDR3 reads TGCGCCAGCAGCCCCACTAGCGGGAGGACCCGAGGTACGCAGTATTTT.

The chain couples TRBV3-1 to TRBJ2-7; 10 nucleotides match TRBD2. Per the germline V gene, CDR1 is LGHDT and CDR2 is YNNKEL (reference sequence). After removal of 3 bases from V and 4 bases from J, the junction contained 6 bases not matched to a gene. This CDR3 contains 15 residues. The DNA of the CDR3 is TGTGCCAGCAGCCACCCTAGCGGGAGTTTTTACGAGCAGTACTTC. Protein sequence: CASSHPSGSFYEQYF.

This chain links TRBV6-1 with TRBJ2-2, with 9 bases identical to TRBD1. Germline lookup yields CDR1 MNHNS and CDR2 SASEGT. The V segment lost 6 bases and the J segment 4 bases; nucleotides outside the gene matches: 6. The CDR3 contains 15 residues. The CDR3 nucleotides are TGTGCCAGCAGACGACCGGGACAGGGCACCGGGGAGCTGTTTTTT. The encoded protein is CASRRPGQGTGELFF.

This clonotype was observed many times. This chain's CDR3 is CASSLGHLNQPQHF. In nucleotides, the CDR3 is TGTGCCAGCAGTTTAGGACATTTGAATCAGCCCCAGCATTTT. The gene calls are TRBV28 and TRBJ1-5, with D possibly being TRBD1 (5 bases). This CDR3 is built from 14 residues. Per the germline V gene, CDR1 is MDHEN and CDR2 is SYDVKM. V was shortened by 2 bases and J by 4 bases, with 9 bases between the two germline ends.

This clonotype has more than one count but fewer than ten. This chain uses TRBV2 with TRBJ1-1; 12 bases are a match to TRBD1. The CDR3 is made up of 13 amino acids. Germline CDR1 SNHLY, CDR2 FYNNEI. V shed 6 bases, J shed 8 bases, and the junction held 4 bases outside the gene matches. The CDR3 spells CASRGTGGPEAFF. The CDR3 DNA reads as TGTGCCAGCAGGGGGACAGGGGGCCCGGAAGCTTTCTTT.

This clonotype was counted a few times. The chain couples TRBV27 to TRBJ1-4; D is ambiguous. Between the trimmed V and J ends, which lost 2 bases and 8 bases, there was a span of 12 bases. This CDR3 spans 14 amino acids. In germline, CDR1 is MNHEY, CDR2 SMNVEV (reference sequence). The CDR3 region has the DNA TGTGCCAGCAGTTTAATCGGGGAGAGCGAAAAACTGTTTTTT. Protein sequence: CASSLIGESEKLFF. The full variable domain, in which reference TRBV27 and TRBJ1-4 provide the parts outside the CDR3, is EAQVTQNPRYLITVTGKKLTVTCSQNMNHEYMSWYRQDPGLGLRQIYYSMNVEVTDKGDVPEGYKVSRKEKRNFPLILESPSPNQTSLYFCASSLIGESEKLFFGSGTQLSVL.

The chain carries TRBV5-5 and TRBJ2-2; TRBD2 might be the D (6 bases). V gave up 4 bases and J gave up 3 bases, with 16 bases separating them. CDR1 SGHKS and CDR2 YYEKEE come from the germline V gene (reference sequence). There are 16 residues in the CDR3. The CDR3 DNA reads TGTGCCAGCAGCGGAGGGGCGGGCGCGTACACCGGGGAGCTGTTTTTT. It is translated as CASSGGAGAYTGELFF.